By sample fraction, the clone carrying this T cell receptor (beta chain) is medium-sized. This specimen comes from a study of blood T cell repertoires in COVID-19. Study context: Samples of COVID-19 (acute and convalescent) were obtained from the United States, Italy and Spain. The cDNA or gDNA used as material had been derived from T cells, B-cell-depleted T cells, or PBMCs.

The CDR3 runs 18 residues. The V segment lost 1 base and the J segment 4 bases; nucleotides outside the gene matches: 12. Per the germline V gene, CDR1 is SGHVT and CDR2 is SQSDAQ. Methods used by the authors: From reference gene primer amplification, estimates of nucleated cell counts were derived. Method: immunoSEQ multiplex PCR; TCRdb's copy keeps in-frame clones and lacks some. From that table come the V and J calls and clone size; the DNA was used to work out D and trimming. This sample yields about 39,000 clones, of which 65% to 85% are seen a single time; approximately 9.1% belongs to the top ten.

The material sequenced was peripheral blood. This sequence joins TRBV7-4 and TRBJ2-7; 11 bases are shared with TRBD2. The sequence was obtained from a man between 60 and 75 years old in a cohort sampled during active COVID-19. The CDR3 spells CASSLGPSGRIGDYEQYF. The CDR3 DNA reads TGTGCCAGCAGCTTAGGTCCTAGCGGGAGGATCGGTGATTACGAGCAGTACTTC.